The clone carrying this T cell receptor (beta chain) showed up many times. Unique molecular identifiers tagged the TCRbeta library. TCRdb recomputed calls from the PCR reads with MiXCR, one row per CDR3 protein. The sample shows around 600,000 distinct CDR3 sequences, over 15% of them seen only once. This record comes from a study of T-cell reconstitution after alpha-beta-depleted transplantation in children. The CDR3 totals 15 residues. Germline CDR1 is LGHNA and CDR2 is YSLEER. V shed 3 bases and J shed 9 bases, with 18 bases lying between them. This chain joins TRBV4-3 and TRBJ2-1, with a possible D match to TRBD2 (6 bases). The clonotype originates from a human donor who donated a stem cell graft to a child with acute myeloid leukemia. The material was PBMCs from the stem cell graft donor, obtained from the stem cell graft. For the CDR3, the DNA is TGCGCCAGCAGCCAGGGGATTCTAGCGTCGGGTGAGCAGTTCTTC. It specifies CASSQGILASGEQFF.